The present entry profiles one TCR beta chain with its context. This record belongs to a study of blood T cell repertoires in COVID-19. Per the study methods: Estimates of nucleated cell counts were drawn from the amplification of reference gene primers. Generated by immunoSEQ multiplex PCR, the TCRdb table keeps only in-frame clones and is missing some. The V and J calls and clone size come from that table; D and trimming were worked out from the DNA. Among about 180,000 clones listed, 70% to 90% were seen once. Sequences were obtained from peripheral blood. The receptor was isolated from a man in his sixties with acute or convalescent COVID-19.

CDR3 bases: TGTGCCAGCAGCCTCCGGGCTAGCGGGAGGGCCTGGGATGAGCAGTTCTTC. This gives the protein CASSLRASGRAWDEQFF. This chain links TRBV13 with TRBJ2-1, with 12 bases fitting TRBD2. V dropped 5 bases and J dropped 8; count of bases not matched to a gene: 13. Looked up from germline, CDR1 is PRHDT and CDR2 is FYEKMQ (reference sequence). The CDR3 is made up of 17 amino acids.